This TCR beta chain appears in the sequencing data of a study of Tregs in tolerant kidney transplant recipients (dated by TCRdb to between 2017 and 2020). In terms of the full investigation: The transplants used related donors with nonmyeloablative bone marrow transplantation, and mixed chimerism in the human trials was transient. The study used TCRbeta sequencing to identify donor-specific regulatory T cells before combined kidney and bone marrow transplantation, then tracked those cells after transplant. Broad study findings and their caveats: Because only a small number of patients were included, the study had limitations, and the results will need to be validated in larger populations as well as under other immunosuppression protocols. Donor-specific Treg expansion was found to exceed global Treg expansion in tolerant patients, suggesting antigen-driven rather than nonspecific expansion. For some patients the PCR primers changed over time, which made it impossible to compare the samples from those patients at the nucleotide level. Biological reproducibility was not directly addressed, though technical replication error appeared minimal. The most biologically relevant and donor-specific TCRbeta repertoire appeared to be identified by expanding Tregs with activated donor B cells.

V loses 3 bases at its end and J loses 13 bases; junction bases beyond the gene matches: 14. CDR3 length: 16 amino acids, cysteine to phenylalanine. The retained sequence is limited to the CDR3, 48 bases, with the frame set at the first base. Based on the germline V gene (reference sequence), the CDR1 and CDR2 sequences are MNHEY and SMNVEV. About this clone: Its antigen target is currently unknown. It has no much larger one-base neighbor in the sample; base qualities were not kept.

For TCRbeta CDR3 sequencing, genomic DNA was extracted from sorted cells using the QIAGEN DNeasy Blood and Tissue Kit. Through immunoSEQ, high-throughput TCRbeta CDR3 sequencing was done commercially, including PCR amplification with internal controls and bias correction. For the original study's pipeline: Unique productive TCRbeta sequences were defined by CDR3 nucleotide sequence where primers matched, and otherwise by CDR3 amino acid sequence together with Vbeta and Jbeta genes. To correct for sorting error, sequences found in more than one sorted population at a frequency ratio of 2:1 or less were discarded, and the remaining shared sequences were assigned to the population with the higher frequency. A sequence was defined as donor-reactive if the sequence was expanded at least 5-fold in CFSE-low cells compared with unstimulated cells and had a frequency of at least 0.01% in CFSE-low cells. Jensen-Shannon divergence, calculated on the top 100 TCRbeta sequences ranked by frequency, was used to quantify repertoire divergence. For samples with multiple sequencing runs, sorting error was corrected in each run separately before the runs were combined. Imported from immuneACCESS, the table was reduced by TCRdb to in-frame sequences with V and J called. These copies leave out some clones; in studies compared against another copy, an unresolved V gene accounts for under half, and the cause of the remainder is not known. The DNA gave D and trimming, while V, J and clone size come from that table. Counted in this sample were tens of thousands of clones; approximately 98% of them appeared once. The ten largest clones represent 0.56% of the sample.

This specimen's time point label, per the study, means: blood sample drawn before combined kidney and bone marrow transplant. Unstimulated Tregs (CD4+CD25+CD127-), CD4+ non-Tregs (CD4+CD25-), CD4 and CD8 cells were FACS-sorted from thawed PBMCs. The patients were a few recipients of combined kidney and bone marrow transplants from the ITN036ST trial, and samples were available only from these trial subjects. Healthy control blood was processed to PBMCs by Ficoll density gradient and cryopreserved, and patient PBMCs were collected before and after transplant. This material consisted of CD4+ T cells from blood, taken before the transplant. The chain joins TRBV27 to TRBJ2-1; TRBD2 fits 11 bases in the junction. The receptor was isolated from a human donor who received a combined kidney and bone marrow transplant. The CDR3 sequence is CASSFQFIAGGPIQFF. Here is the DNA: TGTGCCAGCAGTTTCCAGTTTATAGCGGGAGGGCCAATTCAGTTCTTC.